The clone carrying this T cell receptor beta chain was seen more than once but under ten times. Its matching antigen is unknown. Germline V gene sequence: CDR1 LNHDA, CDR2 SQIVND (reference sequence). V lost 1 base and J lost 6, with 7 bases in between. This CDR3 is built from 13 residues. The sample originates from a study of identical twins. Findings of the study overall: Cord blood beta clonotypes present at high abundance carried fewer insertions; no such pattern appeared in memory repertoires.

One entry per CDR3 protein, called by TCRdb with MiXCR from the 5' RACE reads. The sample includes about 890,000 distinct CDR3 sequences, 9% to 15% of them seen just once. These records were also assigned to another study, of yellow fever vaccine responses in identical twins.

The source of this sequence is a woman aged 18-35 years in good health. Material for sequencing was PBMCs. The gene calls are TRBV19 and TRBJ2-4; D is perhaps TRBD2 (5 bases). CDR3 residues: CASSIVGGNIQYF. The DNA of the CDR3 is TGTGCCAGTAGTATAGTAGGAGGAAACATTCAGTACTTC.